Presented here are 22 T cell receptor beta chains from one specimen sequenced in a study of cytomegalovirus exposure and HLA in healthy donors. The primer mix had 60 Vbeta and 13 Jbeta primers. Profiled with immunoSEQ multiplex PCR; TCRdb holds only in-frame clones, not every one. Its clone listing holds approximately 110,000 clones. The sample was PBMCs. The receptors come from a man between 18 and 29 years old in good health and CMV-seronegative.

The chain employs TRBV19 and TRBJ1-1; weak D call: TRBD1 (5 bases). V lost 7 bases, J lost 3 bases, and 12 bases lay in between. The CDR3 extends over 13 amino acids. CDR1 is LNHDA, CDR2 SQIVND, per germline (reference sequence). CDR3 region: CASTGGFDTEAFF. The DNA for the CDR3 is TGTGCCAGTACCGGGGGGTTTGACACTGAAGCTTTCTTT.

V gene TRBV4-1 combines with J gene TRBJ2-5; 10 nucleotides agree with TRBD1. The CDR3 is 16 amino acids. Germline assignment: CDR1 MGHRA and CDR2 YSYEKL. V was clipped by 3 bases and J by 1 base; unmatched bases: 5. As DNA, the CDR3 is TGCGCCAGCAGCCAGTTGGACAGGGGGAGCCAAGAGACCCAGTACTTC. Translating it yields CASSQLDRGSQETQYF.

This chain links TRBV27 with TRBJ2-3; no clear D. This CDR3 comprises 14 residues. V shed 5 bases and J shed 2 bases, with 11 bases lying between them. Germline V gene lookup returns CDR1 MNHEY and CDR2 SMNVEV (reference sequence). CDR3 loop: CASSPPLTTDTQYF. The DNA of the CDR3 is TGTGCCAGCAGTCCCCCACTTACCACAGATACGCAGTATTTT.

The chain has TRBV9 and TRBJ2-2; TRBD1 matches at 8 bases. V trimming: 4 bases; J trimming: 1 base; junction bases outside the gene matches: 9. The CDR3 spans 17 residues. Germline CDR1 reads SGDLS; CDR2 reads YYNGEE. The CDR3 here is CASSPQTGTGNTGELFF. The DNA of the CDR3 is TGTGCCAGCAGCCCTCAGACCGGGACAGGGAACACCGGGGAGCTGTTTTTT.

The genes are TRBV19 and TRBJ2-1, with 11 positions matching TRBD1. CDR1 is LNHDA and CDR2 is SQIVND in the germline V gene (reference sequence). Trimming removed 10 bases from V and 9 bases from J; junction bases left unmatched: 8. The CDR3 consists of 13 residues. CDR3 loop: CATKGQGEREQFF. The CDR3 DNA sequence: TGTGCCACCAAGGGACAGGGGGAACGTGAGCAGTTCTTC. The whole variable domain, remainder taken from reference TRBV19 and TRBJ2-1, is DGGITQSPKYLFRKEGQNVTLSCEQNLNHDAMYWYRQDPGQGLRLIYYSQIVNDFQKGDIAEGYSVSREKKESFPLTVTSAQKNPTAFYLCATKGQGEREQFFGPGTRLTVL.

The CDR3 is CASSVGHRSYEQYF. Here the CDR3 DNA reads TGTGCCAGCAGCGTAGGACACCGATCCTACGAGCAGTACTTC. V gene TRBV9 combines with J gene TRBJ2-7; no clear D gene. CDR1 and CDR2 (germline): SGDLS, YYNGEE. Trimming pared 0 bases from V and 1 base from J, leaving 8 bases between. The CDR3 sequence is 14 residues long.

The gene calls are TRBV7-9 and TRBJ2-3, with 12 bases fitting TRBD2. V dropped 2 bases and J dropped 5; count of bases not matched to a gene: 8. Germline assignment: CDR1 SEHNR and CDR2 FQNEAQ (reference sequence). The CDR3 spans 17 residues. CDR3 sequence: CASSLTLAGGLGDTQYF. The CDR3 coding sequence is TGTGCCAGCAGCTTAACCCTAGCGGGAGGGCTGGGAGATACGCAGTATTTT.

The V gene is TRBV6-1, the J gene TRBJ2-5, with 7 bases lining up with TRBD2. With the DNA end fitting TRBJ2-7 better, the J assignment may be wrong. This CDR3 has 13 amino acids. From germline, CDR1 is MNHNS and CDR2 SASEGT. CDR3 DNA sequence: TGTGCCAGCACTCGGGGGGAAAGTTACGAGCAGTACTTC. This gives the protein CASTRGESYEQYF.

The chain is built from TRBV18 and TRBJ1-6, with 10 bases lining up with TRBD1. The CDR3 totals 13 residues. The germline V gene encodes CDR1 KGHSH and CDR2 LQKENI. The V and J ends lost 5 bases and 9 bases, in that order; junction bases with no gene match: 1. The CDR3: CASSRDRGSPLHF. CDR3 coding DNA: TGTGCCAGCTCAAGGGACAGGGGTTCACCCCTCCACTTT. Based on the CDR3 plus reference TRBV18 and TRBJ1-6, the full variable domain is NAGVMQNPRHLVRRRGQEARLRCSPMKGHSHVYWYRQLPEEGLKFMVYLQKENIIDESGMPKERFSAEFPKEGPSILRIQQVVRGDSAAYFCASSRDRGSPLHFGNGTRLTVT.

This chain uses TRBV14 with TRBJ2-3; 9 bases align to TRBD2. This CDR3 contains 17 residues. The germline CDR1 and CDR2 sequences are SGHDN and FVKESK. Trimming cost V 2 bases and J 2 bases; bases outside gene matches: 8. The CDR3 spells CASSQSSGRTYTDTQYF. DNA for the CDR3: TGTGCCAGCAGCCAATCCAGCGGGAGGACTTACACAGATACGCAGTATTTT.

The chain has TRBV2 and TRBJ1-4, with 9 bases lining up with TRBD1. V trimming: 1 base; J trimming: 7 bases; junction bases outside the gene matches: 4. CDR3 length: 15 residues. CDR1 is SNHLY and CDR2 is FYNNEI in the germline V gene. This chain's CDR3 is CASSEGRTGVEKLFF. The CDR3 DNA is TGTGCCAGCAGTGAAGGCCGGACAGGGGTTGAAAAACTGTTTTTT. Full variable domain (rest looked up from reference TRBV2 and TRBJ1-4): EPEVTQTPSHQVTQMGQEVILRCVPISNHLYFYWYRQILGQKVEFLVSFYNNEISEKSEIFDDQFSVERPDGSNFTLKIRSTKLEDSAMYFCASSEGRTGVEKLFFGSGTQLSVL.

The chain is built from TRBV6-1 and TRBJ1-3; D is undetermined. CDR3 length equals 16 residues. Looked up from germline, CDR1 is MNHNS and CDR2 is SASEGT. Trimming stripped 3 bases from V and 2 bases from J, with 14 bases between. CDR3 in amino acids: CASSDSLEFAGNTIYF. In DNA, the CDR3 is TGTGCCAGCAGTGATAGCCTGGAATTCGCTGGAAACACCATATATTTT.

This sequence joins TRBV11-2 and TRBJ1-6; D not resolved. The ends were cut back, 1 base at V and 0 bases at J, with 16 bases in the middle. CDR1 and CDR2 (germline): SGHAT, FQNNGV. The CDR3 runs 19 residues. The CDR3: CASSLGGLGGSSYNSPLHF. Here the CDR3 DNA reads TGTGCCAGCAGCTTAGGAGGGTTGGGCGGGAGCTCCTATAATTCACCCCTCCACTTT.

The chain is built from TRBV5-4 and TRBJ2-2, with a tentative D call TRBD2 (5 bases). From germline, CDR1 is SGHNT and CDR2 YYREEE (reference sequence). V was clipped by 4 bases and J by 4 bases, with 17 bases between them. The CDR3 sequence is 16 residues long. The CDR3 coding sequence is TGTGCCAGCAGCGACTGGGTAGGGAGTCCCACCGGGGAGCTGTTTTTT. This encodes CASSDWVGSPTGELFF.

The chain is built from TRBV6-5 and TRBJ1-2, with 9 bases lining up with TRBD1. Trimming cost V 5 bases and J 4 bases; bases outside gene matches: 2. The CDR3 covers 13 residues. The germline gives CDR1 MNHEY, CDR2 SVGAGI. The CDR3 spells CASSEDRGYGYTF. The CDR3 nucleotides are TGTGCCAGCAGTGAGGACAGGGGCTATGGCTACACCTTC.

The J gene is TRBJ2-5, the V gene TRBV15; the match to TRBD1 covers 9 bases. The DNA end is more similar to TRBJ2-7, so the J call may be wrong. The germline gives CDR1 LNHNV, CDR2 YYDKDF (reference sequence). The CDR3 totals 15 residues. DNA of the CDR3: TGTGCCACCAGCAGATTACCGGGACAGGGTAGCGAGCAGTACTTC. Amino acids: CATSRLPGQGSEQYF.

For the CDR3, the DNA is TGTGCCAGCAGTTACTCGCAGGGAAGGTCAGGCGAGCAGTACTTC. Encoded protein: CASSYSQGRSGEQYF. This chain connects TRBV6-6 to TRBJ2-7, with D maybe TRBD1 (5 bases). Germline lookup yields CDR1 MNHNY and CDR2 SVGAGI (reference sequence). The CDR3 contains 15 residues. V shed 0 bases and J shed 6 bases, with 15 bases lying between them.

The CDR3: CASSIWGTVPEKLFF. CDR3 nucleotide sequence: TGTGCCAGTAGTATTTGGGGGACAGTCCCAGAAAAACTGTTTTTT. The chain couples TRBV19 to TRBJ1-4, with 7 bases lining up with TRBD1. CDR1 is LNHDA and CDR2 is SQIVND in the germline V gene (reference sequence). CDR3 size: 15 residues. After removal of 3 bases from V and 8 bases from J, the junction contained 9 bases not matched to a gene.

V usage is TRBV11-2 and J usage is TRBJ2-5; TRBD2 might be the D (5 bases). Per the germline V gene, CDR1 is SGHAT and CDR2 is FQNNGV. CDR3 length equals 16 residues. Trimming took off 5 bases at V and 4 bases at J, with 20 bases between the two ends. The CDR3 loop reads CASSSRLTTLPETQYF. CDR3 coding DNA: TGTGCCAGCAGCAGCCGACTAACAACCCTCCCAGAGACCCAGTACTTC.

V is TRBV10-2 and J is TRBJ1-2; no definite D call. This CDR3 has 11 residues. Trimming pared 4 bases from V and 4 bases from J, leaving 4 bases between. Germline CDR1 and CDR2: WSHSY and SAAADI. The CDR3 region has the DNA TGCGCCAGCAGTGCGGGCTATGGCTACACCTTC. Translation gives CASSAGYGYTF.

Remarks on this clone: Because the CDR3 is missing its conserved closing phenylalanine or tryptophan, this is likely a read error. The DNA is left out, because the CDR3 cannot be placed on it with certainty; the CDR3 is given as TCRdb lists it. The chain couples TRBV6-1 to TRBJ2-7; the table's TRBD2 call for D was not verified on the DNA. CDR1 is MNHNS, CDR2 SASEGT, per germline. From its first to its last residue, the CDR3 has 11 amino acids. CDR3 protein: CASSEGGIRRL.

The rearrangement links TRBV5-4 to TRBJ1-1; tentative D call: TRBD1 (5 bases). The V gene's germline CDR1 is SGHNT and CDR2 YYREEE (reference sequence). This CDR3 spans 12 amino acids. V lost 2 bases, J lost 5 bases, and 7 bases lay in between. CDR3 in amino acids: CASSLGVTEAFF. In DNA form, the CDR3 reads TGTGCCAGCAGCTTAGGGGTAACTGAAGCTTTCTTT. Looking up the rest from reference TRBV5-4 and TRBJ1-1 gives the full variable domain: ETGVTQSPTHLIKTRGQQVTLRCSSQSGHNTVSWYQQALGQGPQFIFQYYREEENGRGNFPPRFSGLQFPNYSSELNVNALELDDSALYLCASSLGVTEAFFGQGTRLTVV.